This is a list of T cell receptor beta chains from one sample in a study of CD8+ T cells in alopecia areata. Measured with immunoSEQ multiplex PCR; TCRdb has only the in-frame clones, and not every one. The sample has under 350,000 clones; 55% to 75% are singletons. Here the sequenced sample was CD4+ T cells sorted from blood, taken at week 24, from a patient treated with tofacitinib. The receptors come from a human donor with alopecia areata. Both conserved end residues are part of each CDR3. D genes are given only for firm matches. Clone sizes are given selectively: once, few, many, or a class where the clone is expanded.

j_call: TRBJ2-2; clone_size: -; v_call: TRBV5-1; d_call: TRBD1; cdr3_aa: CASSLDTGDTGELFF; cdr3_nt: TGCGCCAGCAGCTTGGATACAGGGGACACCGGGGAGCTGTTTTTT
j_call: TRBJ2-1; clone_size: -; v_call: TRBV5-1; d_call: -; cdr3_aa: CASSLELTVNEQFF; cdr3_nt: TGCGCCAGCAGCTTGGAATTGACGGTCAATGAGCAGTTCTTC
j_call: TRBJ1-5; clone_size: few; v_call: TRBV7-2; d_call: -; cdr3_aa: CASSFGQRHQPQHF; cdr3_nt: TGTGCCAGCAGCTTTGGGCAGCGGCATCAGCCCCAGCATTTT
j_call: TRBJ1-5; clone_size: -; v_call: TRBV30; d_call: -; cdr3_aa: CAWSPGGNQPQHF; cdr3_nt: TGTGCCTGGAGTCCCGGGGGTAATCAGCCCCAGCATTTT
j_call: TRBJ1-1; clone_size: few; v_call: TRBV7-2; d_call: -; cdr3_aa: CASSLRWNTEAFF; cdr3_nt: TGTGCCAGCAGCTTAAGGTGGAACACTGAAGCTTTCTTT
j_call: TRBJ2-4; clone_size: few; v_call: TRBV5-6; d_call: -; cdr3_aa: CASSPGVENIQYF; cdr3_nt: TGTGCCAGCAGCCCGGGCGTCGAAAACATTCAGTACTTC
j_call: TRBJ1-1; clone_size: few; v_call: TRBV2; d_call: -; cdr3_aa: CASMKQSNTEAFF; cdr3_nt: TGTGCCAGCATGAAACAGTCGAACACTGAAGCTTTCTTT
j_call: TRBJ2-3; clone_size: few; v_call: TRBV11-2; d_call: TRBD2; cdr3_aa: CASSLRLAGSTDTQYF; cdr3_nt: TGTGCCAGCAGCTTGAGACTAGCGGGGAGCACAGATACGCAGTATTTT
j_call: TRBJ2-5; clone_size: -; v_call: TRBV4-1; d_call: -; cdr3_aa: CASSPTRGERETQYF; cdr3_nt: TGCGCCAGCAGCCCGACGAGGGGTGAGCGGGAGACCCAGTACTTC
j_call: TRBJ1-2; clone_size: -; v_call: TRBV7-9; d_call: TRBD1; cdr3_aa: CASSRQGNYGYTF; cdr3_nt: TGTGCCAGCAGCCGACAGGGAAACTATGGCTACACCTTC
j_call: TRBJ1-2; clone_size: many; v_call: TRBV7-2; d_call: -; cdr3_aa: CASSLGGTIYGYTF; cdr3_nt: TGTGCCAGCAGCTTAGGAGGGACCATCTATGGCTACACCTTC
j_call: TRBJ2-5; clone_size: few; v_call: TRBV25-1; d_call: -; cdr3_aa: CASSQLKGETQYF; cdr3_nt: TGTGCCAGCAGTCAACTAAAGGGGGAGACCCAGTACTTC
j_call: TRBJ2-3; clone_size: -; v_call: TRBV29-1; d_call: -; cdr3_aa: CSVETGRGEDTQYF; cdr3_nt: TGCAGCGTTGAGACAGGGAGGGGAGAAGATACGCAGTATTTT
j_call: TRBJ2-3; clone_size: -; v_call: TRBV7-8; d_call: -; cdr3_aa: CASSTRDSGTQYF; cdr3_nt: TGTGCCAGCAGCACGCGGGATAGCGGTACGCAGTATTTT
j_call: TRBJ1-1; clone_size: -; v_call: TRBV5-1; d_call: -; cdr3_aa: CASSLDSEAFF; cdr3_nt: TGCGCCAGCAGCTTGGACTCTGAAGCTTTCTTT
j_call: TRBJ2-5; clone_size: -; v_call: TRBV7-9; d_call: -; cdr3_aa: CASSFETQYF; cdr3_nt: TGTGCCAGCAGCTTTGAGACCCAGTACTTC
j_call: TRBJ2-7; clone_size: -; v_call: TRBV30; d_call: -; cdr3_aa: CAWSRAYEQYF; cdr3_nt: TGTGCCTGGAGTCGGGCTTACGAGCAGTACTTC
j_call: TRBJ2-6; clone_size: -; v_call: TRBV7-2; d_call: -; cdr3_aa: CASSIQGSGANVLTF; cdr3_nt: TGTGCCAGCAGCATACAAGGCTCTGGGGCCAACGTCCTGACTTTC
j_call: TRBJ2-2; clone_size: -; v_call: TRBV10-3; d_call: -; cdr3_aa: CAISEDGRSVSRGELFF; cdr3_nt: TGTGCCATCAGTGAGGACGGCAGGTCTGTTTCCCGCGGGGAGCTGTTTTTT
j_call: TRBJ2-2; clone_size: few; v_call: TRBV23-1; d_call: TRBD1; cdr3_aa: CASSQSRQGARTGELFF; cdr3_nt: TGCGCCAGCAGTCAATCACGACAGGGGGCGCGGACCGGGGAGCTGTTTTTT
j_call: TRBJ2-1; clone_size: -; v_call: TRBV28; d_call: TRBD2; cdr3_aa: CASIPPGLAAHNEQFF; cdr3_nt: TGTGCCAGCATCCCCCCGGGACTAGCGGCACACAATGAGCAGTTCTTC
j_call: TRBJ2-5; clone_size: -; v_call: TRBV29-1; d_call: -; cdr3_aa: CSVLAGAETQYF; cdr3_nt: TGCAGCGTCCTGGCAGGGGCGGAGACCCAGTACTTC
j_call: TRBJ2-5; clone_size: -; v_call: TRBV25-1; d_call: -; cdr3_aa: CASKGGDKETQYF; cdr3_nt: TGTGCCAGCAAGGGGGGGGATAAAGAGACCCAGTACTTC
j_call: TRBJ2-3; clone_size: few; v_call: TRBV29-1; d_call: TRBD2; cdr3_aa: CSVEDRLAVSADTQYF; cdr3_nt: TGCAGCGTTGAAGATCGTCTAGCGGTGAGCGCAGATACGCAGTATTTT
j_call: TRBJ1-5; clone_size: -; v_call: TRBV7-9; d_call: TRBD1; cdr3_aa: CASSWTGRDQPQHF; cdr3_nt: TGTGCCAGCAGCTGGACAGGACGGGATCAGCCCCAGCATTTT